This T cell receptor beta chain comes out of a study of PD-1 blockade in classical Hodgkin lymphoma. General study results and limits: CD8+ TCR diversity did not rise significantly by C4D1, unlike CD4+.

Relapse was seen in all patients after autologous stem cell transplantation, and brentuximab vedotin exposure was variable. Researchers report purifying CD4+ T cells from thawed PBMCs by magnetic negative selection. With respect to this clone: The antigen is undetermined.

V shed 0 bases and J 2 bases; nucleotides not matched to a gene: 5. The CDR3 runs 16 residues. CDR1 SGHRS and CDR2 YFSETQ come from the germline V gene. TCRdb's copy holds only in-frame clones and misses some; the assay was immunoSEQ multiplex PCR. The table shows 17,000 or so clones, with around four fifths occurring only once. Sequences were derived from CD4+ T cells from blood, sampled at baseline. The chain recombines TRBV5-1 with TRBJ1-3; TRBD1 matches 7 bases. This TCR was sampled from a human donor with classical Hodgkin lymphoma. In DNA form, the CDR3 reads TGCGCCAGCAGCTTGGGGGCCCAGGGGGCTGGAAACACCATATATTTT. Protein product: CASSLGAQGAGNTIYF.